The 22 T cell receptor beta chains below were found in one sample sequenced in a study of blood T cells in healthy people across ages. Next came a second PCR, run for about 6 to 11 cycles, which used a sample-barcoded 5' primer along with a J-beta primer mix. In TCRdb, the 5' RACE reads were re-called with MiXCR into one record per CDR3 protein. In the table there are 1.5 million to 2 million distinct CDR3 sequences, 49% of which are singletons. Sample: blood. The source of these receptors is a woman aged 40 to 50 in good health.

Details on this clonotype: The junction does not match germline at one end; this may be a read error. The rearrangement links TRBV9 to TRBJ2-3; 8 bases align to TRBD2. There are 14 residues in the CDR3. CDR1 SGDLS and CDR2 YYNGEE come from the germline V gene. The CDR3: CAGSPRGGPDTQYF. The CDR3 nucleotides are TGTGCCGGCAGCCCCCGCGGGGGGCCAGATACGCAGTATTTT. The whole variable domain, remainder taken from reference TRBV9 and TRBJ2-3, is DSGVTQTPKHLITATGQRVTLRCSPRSGDLSVYWYQQSLDQGLQFLIQYYNGEERAKGNILERFSAQQFPDLHSELNLSSLELGDSALYFCAGSPRGGPDTQYFGPGTRLTVL.

On this clonotype itself: One end of the junction does not line up with germline, which may come from a read error. This chain joins TRBV7-2 and TRBJ2-1; TRBD1 matches 10 bases. The germline V gene encodes CDR1 SGHTA and CDR2 FQGNSA. CDR3 size: 15 residues. The CDR3 sequence is CASSKTGGSYNELFF. CDR3 sequence (DNA): TGTGCCAGCAGCAAGACAGGGGGCTCCTACAATGAGCTGTTCTTC.

The chain recombines TRBV11-3 with TRBJ2-6; maybe TRBD1 (5 bases). CDR1 SGHNT and CDR2 YENEEA come from the germline V gene. The V end was cut by 0 bases, the J end by 2 bases, with 11 bases between. This CDR3 contains 17 residues. CDR3 region: CASSLDQGSAGANVLTF. The CDR3 nucleotides are TGTGCCAGCAGCTTAGATCAGGGTTCAGCTGGGGCCAACGTCCTGACTTTC.

This clonotype was picked up a small number of times. The rearrangement uses TRBV7-9 and TRBJ1-4; D is unresolved. From germline, CDR1 is SEHNR and CDR2 FQNEAQ (reference sequence). Trimming pared 0 bases from V and 7 bases from J, leaving 9 bases between. The CDR3 length is 14 residues. CDR3 coding DNA: TGTGCCAGCAGCTTAGCAGGGTCGGCTGAAAAACTGTTTTTT. Translation: CASSLAGSAEKLFF. The variable domain in full, with the rest retrieved from reference TRBV7-9 and TRBJ1-4, is DTGVSQNPRHKITKRGQNVTFRCDPISEHNRLYWYRQTLGQGPEFLTYFQNEAQLEKSRLLSDRFSAERPKGSFSTLEIQRTEQGDSAMYLCASSLAGSAEKLFFGSGTQLSVL.

Many counts were recorded for this clonotype. The gene calls are TRBV29-1 and TRBJ2-7; D possibly corresponds to TRBD2 (5 bases). Germline lookup yields CDR1 SQVTM and CDR2 ANQGSEA. This CDR3 has 12 amino acids. V was cut by 6 bases and J by 1 base, with 10 bases left in between. CDR3 coding DNA: TGCAGCGTGCGGACTCAGTCCTACGAGCAGTACTTC. Translating it yields CSVRTQSYEQYF.

The J gene is TRBJ2-3, the V gene TRBV7-2, with 7 bases identical to TRBD2. The CDR3 is 17 amino acids. Germline-derived CDR1 and CDR2 are SGHTA and FQGNSA. The J segment lost 3 bases and the V segment lost 3 bases, leaving 12 bases of the junction unmatched. The CDR3 DNA is TGTGCCAGCAGCTTTAGTGGGGGAGCGGGACGGACAGATACGCAGTATTTT. Translated, it gives CASSFSGGAGRTDTQYF.

The chain links TRBV2 to TRBJ2-7; 7 bases fit TRBD1. Germline V gene lookup returns CDR1 SNHLY and CDR2 FYNNEI. The CDR3 is 14 amino acids. J lost 5 bases, V lost 5 bases, and 9 bases had no gene match. The CDR3 here is CASSSGRGYDEQYF. The CDR3, as DNA: TGTGCCAGCAGTAGCGGCAGGGGGTACGACGAGCAGTACTTC.

The table lists this clonotype with a few counts. The chain recombines TRBV28 with TRBJ1-1; no clear D gene. Germline lookup yields CDR1 MDHEN and CDR2 SYDVKM. The CDR3 has 11 amino acids. V shed 7 bases and J shed 4 bases, with 7 bases lying between them. The CDR3 sequence is CASIISTEAFF. CDR3 in DNA: TGTGCCAGCATAATATCCACTGAAGCTTTCTTT.

This chain joins TRBV24-1 and TRBJ2-6; TRBD2 is a possible D gene (5 bases). The CDR3 loop spans 15 amino acids. Deletions cut 3 bases from V and 4 bases from J, with 9 bases between. In germline, CDR1 is KGHDR, CDR2 SFDVKD. The CDR3: CATSDPGGGANVLTF. As DNA, the CDR3 is TGTGCCACCAGTGATCCCGGCGGGGGGGCCAACGTCCTGACTTTC.

The chain employs TRBV27 and TRBJ2-5; TRBD1 matches 8 bases. CDR1 is MNHEY, CDR2 SMNVEV, per germline (reference sequence). V gave up 6 bases and J gave up 5 bases; unmatched junction bases: 8. The CDR3 runs 14 residues. The DNA for the CDR3 is TGTGCCAGCAGGCGGGACAGGTTCAGGGAGACCCAGTACTTC. Amino acid sequence: CASRRDRFRETQYF.

This clonotype was seen a few times. The V call is TRBV28, the J call TRBJ2-7, with 7 bases matching TRBD1. V trimming: 4 bases; J trimming: 7 bases; junction bases outside the gene matches: 13. The germline V gene has CDR1 MDHEN and CDR2 SYDVKM. There are 15 residues in the CDR3. As DNA, the CDR3 is TGTGCCAGCAGTTCGACAGGGAGCTCCTACAATGAGCAGTACTTC. Translation: CASSSTGSSYNEQYF.

The V gene is TRBV24-1, the J gene TRBJ2-1, with TRBD1 matching over 8 bases. The CDR3 covers 13 residues. The V and J ends lost 9 bases and 7 bases, in that order; junction bases with no gene match: 7. Per the germline V gene, CDR1 is KGHDR and CDR2 is SFDVKD. The CDR3 loop reads CATGQGQKNEQFF. The CDR3 DNA sequence: TGTGCCACCGGACAGGGCCAAAAGAATGAGCAGTTCTTC.

The rearrangement joins TRBV14 to TRBJ2-3; D is possibly TRBD2 (6 bases). CDR1 is SGHDN and CDR2 is FVKESK in the germline V gene. This CDR3 comprises 14 residues. The V end was cut by 8 bases, the J end by 1 base, with 13 bases between. CDR3 sequence (DNA): TGTGCCAGCTCCGGGGGAGAGCGCACAGATACGCAGTATTTT. Translated, it gives CASSGGERTDTQYF. The whole variable domain, remainder taken from reference TRBV14 and TRBJ2-3, is EAGVTQFPSHSVIEKGQTVTLRCDPISGHDNLYWYRRVMGKEIKFLLHFVKESKQDESGMPNNRFLAERTGGTYSTLKVQPAELEDSGVYFCASSGGERTDTQYFGPGTRLTVL.

This clonotype showed up just a few times. The chain couples TRBV5-1 to TRBJ1-4, with D unclear. Germline CDR1 and CDR2: SGHRS and YFSETQ. This CDR3 is built from 14 residues. Trimming left V 2 bases short and J 5 bases short, with 10 bases between. CDR3 region: CASSFTGGNEKLFF. The CDR3 region has the DNA TGCGCCAGCAGCTTCACCGGAGGAAATGAAAAACTGTTTTTT.

The gene calls are TRBV7-2 and TRBJ2-1; possibly TRBD2 for D (7 bases). Deletions cut 0 bases from V and 10 bases from J, with 22 bases between. Germline loops: CDR1 SGHTA, CDR2 FQGNSA. There are 17 residues in the CDR3. CDR3 sequence: CASSLALGRPGEGEQFF. In DNA form, the CDR3 reads TGTGCCAGCAGCTTAGCGCTGGGGCGCCCAGGGGAGGGGGAGCAGTTCTTC.

J is TRBJ1-1 and V is TRBV14; 7 bases match TRBD1. Germline V gives CDR1 SGHDN, CDR2 FVKESK. The V and J ends lost 7 bases and 1 base, in that order; junction bases with no gene match: 3. There are 13 residues in the CDR3. CDR3 loop: CASKTGRNTEAFF. The CDR3 bases are TGTGCCAGCAAGACAGGGCGGAACACTGAAGCTTTCTTT.

This clonotype appeared a single time. The CDR3 is CASSLGDNERALFF. DNA of the CDR3: TGTGCCAGCAGTTTAGGGGACAACGAGAGGGCACTGTTTTTT. The chain has TRBV28 and TRBJ1-4; tentative D call: TRBD1 (6 bases). CDR3 size: 14 residues. Trimming left V 2 bases short and J 13 bases short, with 17 bases between. Germline CDR1 reads MDHEN; CDR2 reads SYDVKM.

Notes on this clonotype: A read error may account for a junction end that differs from germline. The chain has TRBV15 and TRBJ2-3; maybe TRBD2 (5 bases). The germline CDR1 and CDR2 sequences are LNHNV and YYDKDF (reference sequence). The CDR3 sequence is 13 residues long. CDR3 coding DNA: TGTGCCACCGGCAGAGACGTAGCGGATACGCAGTATTTT. Protein: CATGRDVADTQYF.

This chain uses TRBV7-9 with TRBJ1-2; no clear D. Trimming removed 4 bases at V and 4 bases at J, with 13 bases between. Looked up from germline, CDR1 is SEHNR and CDR2 is FQNEAQ (reference sequence). The CDR3 consists of 14 residues. CDR3 sequence reads: CASSSSSRVYGYTF. The CDR3 DNA follows: TGTGCCAGCAGCTCCTCGTCACGGGTCTATGGCTACACCTTC.

This clonotype was seen once. V usage is TRBV7-2 and J usage is TRBJ2-1, with a tentative D call TRBD2 (6 bases). Germline values: CDR1 SGHTA, CDR2 FQGNSA. This CDR3 has 14 residues. V lost 4 bases to trimming and J lost 8 bases, with 15 bases between them. CDR3 region: CASSSDRGGYEQFF. CDR3 bases: TGTGCCAGCAGCTCCGATAGGGGAGGCTATGAGCAGTTCTTC.

This clonotype has just a few counts. The chain carries TRBV7-8 and TRBJ2-3; D possibly corresponds to TRBD1 (6 bases). This CDR3 spans 15 amino acids. Trimming took off 8 bases at V and 1 base at J, with 16 bases between the two ends. Germline CDR1 and CDR2: SGHVS and FQNEAQ. DNA of the CDR3: TGTGCCAGCGGCAGAAGGGACACTCGCACAGATACGCAGTATTTT. Translating it yields CASGRRDTRTDTQYF.

The chain is built from TRBV28 and TRBJ1-4, with a weak D call TRBD1 (5 bases). This CDR3 region has 14 residues. V dropped 8 bases and J dropped 5 bases, with 15 bases sitting between them. The germline V gene has CDR1 MDHEN and CDR2 SYDVKM. The CDR3 DNA is TGTGCCAGCTGGGACGGCCCTTCAAATGAAAAACTGTTTTTT. Protein product: CASWDGPSNEKLFF.